The T cell receptor beta chain described here comes from a study of shared clonotypes between healthy human individuals. The wider study: Researchers drew samples from a couple of women and three men aged 18 to 49.

Assay: immunoSEQ multiplex PCR; the TCRdb copy retains only in-frame clones and omits some. Of fewer than 700,000 clones in the sample, 85% to 95% were seen once. With respect to this clone: Its antigen remains unknown.

CDR3 length equals 16 residues. The germline gives CDR1 MNHEY, CDR2 SMNVEV (reference sequence). V lost 2 bases and J lost 2; bases outside the gene matches: 7. Overall study results and limits: With few donors, the genetic and exposure-history diversity represented was limited.

CD45RO-negative, CCR7-positively selected cells formed the naive CD8 fraction, excluding terminally differentiated effector memory CD45RA+ cells. The sequence was obtained from a woman aged 30 to 39 in good health. The sequencing input was naive CD8+ T cells sorted from blood. The chain links TRBV27 to TRBJ2-7; 9 bases line up with TRBD2. CDR3 DNA sequence: TGTGCCAGCAGTTTAGTACTAGCGGGCGGCACCTACGAGCAGTACTTC. Protein: CASSLVLAGGTYEQYF.